These 30 T cell receptor beta chains originate from one sample sequenced in a study of identical twins. From the 5' RACE reads, TCRdb called clonotypes with MiXCR, one entry per CDR3 protein. Of about 890,000 distinct CDR3 sequences detected, 9% to 15% appear once; the ten largest clones hold about 1.6%. This sample also belongs to another study, concerning yellow fever vaccine responses in identical twins.

Source material: PBMCs. The source of these receptors is a woman between 18 and 29 years old in good health.

The rearrangement joins TRBV6-1 to TRBJ2-6; D not certain. With 6 bases removed from V and 2 bases from J, the gap between germline ends came to 5 bases. The CDR3 extends over 13 amino acids. CDR1 is MNHNS and CDR2 is SASEGT in the germline V gene. The CDR3 here is CASREAGANVLTF. The CDR3 DNA follows: TGTGCCAGCAGAGAGGCTGGGGCCAACGTCCTGACTTTC.

This clonotype has more than one count but fewer than ten. The V call is TRBV6-1, the J call TRBJ1-1; 8 bases are a match to TRBD1. Germline V lookup: CDR1 MNHNS, CDR2 SASEGT. The CDR3 loop spans 14 amino acids. J lost 7 bases, V lost 5 bases, and 9 bases had no gene match. DNA of the CDR3: TGTGCCAGCAGTATTTTACAGGGGGTCGATGAAGCTTTCTTT. It yields the protein CASSILQGVDEAFF.

This clonotype has more than one count but fewer than ten. The rearrangement joins TRBV7-3 to TRBJ2-1; no reliable D call. The germline V gene encodes CDR1 SGHTA and CDR2 FQGTGA. V was cut by 0 bases and J by 3 bases, with 9 bases left in between. There are 15 residues in the CDR3. In DNA, the CDR3 is TGTGCCAGCAGCTTAACTCGGAGCGACTACAATGAGCAGTTCTTC. Translation gives CASSLTRSDYNEQFF.

A few counts support this clonotype. The rearrangement links TRBV6-1 to TRBJ1-3; 7 bases fit TRBD1. The CDR3 consists of 15 residues. Germline lookup yields CDR1 MNHNS and CDR2 SASEGT. The J segment lost 0 bases and the V segment lost 6 bases, leaving 5 bases of the junction unmatched. CDR3 nucleotides: TGTGCCAGCAGCCAGACAGGGAACTCTGGAAACACCATATATTTT. Translation gives CASSQTGNSGNTIYF.

V usage is TRBV15 and J usage is TRBJ2-7; D not resolved. V dropped 0 bases and J dropped 4 bases, with 7 bases sitting between them. Germline-derived CDR1 and CDR2 are LNHNV and YYDKDF (reference sequence). CDR3 size: 13 residues. For the CDR3, the DNA is TGTGCCACCAGCAGAGATGTGGGGTACGAGCAGTACTTC. Translated, it gives CATSRDVGYEQYF.

This clonotype was counted a few times. The V gene is TRBV10-3, the J gene TRBJ1-4; D is ambiguous. From germline, CDR1 is ENHRY and CDR2 SYGVKD. Trimming stripped 8 bases from V and 7 bases from J, with 14 bases between. CDR3 length: 13 residues. The CDR3 DNA reads as TGTGCCATCGGCGAGGGAACTGGTGAAAAACTGTTTTTT. It translates to CAIGEGTGEKLFF.

V is TRBV20-1 and J is TRBJ2-1; 11 bases map to TRBD2. Unmatched junction bases numbered 8, after V lost 4 bases and J lost 0 bases. CDR1 DFQATT and CDR2 SNEGSKA come from the germline V gene (reference sequence). The CDR3 consists of 17 residues. This chain's CDR3 is CSATPGLAVSSYNEQFF. The DNA of the CDR3 is TGCAGTGCTACTCCGGGACTAGCGGTTAGCTCCTACAATGAGCAGTTCTTC.

The chain links TRBV6-5 to TRBJ2-3, with 9 bases that match TRBD2. Losses at the gene ends were 1 base for V and 5 bases for J; bases not matched to a gene: 4. This CDR3 is 15 amino acids long. The germline V gene encodes CDR1 MNHEY and CDR2 SVGAGI. The CDR3 is CASSYWRGGVDTQYF. The CDR3 bases are TGTGCCAGCAGTTACTGGCGGGGGGGCGTAGATACGCAGTATTTT.

This chain connects TRBV24-1 to TRBJ2-1, with D tentatively TRBD1 or TRBD2 (6 bases each). The CDR3 consists of 15 residues. V lost 3 bases and J lost 0, with 8 bases in between. Germline CDR1 and CDR2: KGHDR and SFDVKD. CDR3 bases: TGTGCCACCAGTGATCGGGGGCCCTCCTACAATGAGCAGTTCTTC. Encoded protein: CATSDRGPSYNEQFF.

This clonotype was observed at least ten times. This chain joins TRBV7-3 and TRBJ2-2, with a tentative D call TRBD2 (6 bases). CDR3 length: 15 residues. Germline loops: CDR1 SGHTA, CDR2 FQGTGA. Trimming left V 2 bases short and J 6 bases short, with 13 bases between. In nucleotides, the CDR3 is TGTGCCAGCAGCTTAGAAGGAGGGGTCCCCGGGGAGCTGTTTTTT. As protein: CASSLEGGVPGELFF.

The rearrangement joins TRBV5-5 to TRBJ2-7; 13 nucleotides match TRBD2. This CDR3 is built from 18 residues. V was pared by 4 bases and J by 5 bases, with 15 bases of the junction left unmatched. Germline assignment: CDR1 SGHKS and CDR2 YYEKEE (reference sequence). In DNA, the CDR3 is TGTGCCAGCAGCCCTAATCCACTAGCGGGAGGGAGTCGTGACGAGCAGTACTTC. The encoded protein is CASSPNPLAGGSRDEQYF.

This clonotype turned up a few times. The rearrangement uses TRBV19 and TRBJ1-3; D ambiguous. The germline gives CDR1 LNHDA, CDR2 SQIVND (reference sequence). This CDR3 is 11 amino acids long. CDR3 coding DNA: TGTGCGGGTGGGCGTGGAAACACCATATATTTT. It encodes CAGGRGNTIYF.

This clonotype was seen a few times. The V gene is TRBV27, the J gene TRBJ2-1; 7 bases fit TRBD2. The CDR3 is 15 residues long. The V gene end was trimmed by 6 bases and the J gene end by 0 bases; junction bases not matched to a gene: 5. Germline V gene data show CDR1 as MNHEY and CDR2 as SMNVEV (reference sequence). The CDR3 coding sequence is TGTGCCAGCAGACCGGGCGGGGGCTCCTACAATGAGCAGTTCTTC. It encodes CASRPGGGSYNEQFF.

This clonotype was recorded a few times. This chain connects TRBV5-1 to TRBJ2-1; D not certain. Germline values: CDR1 SGHRS, CDR2 YFSETQ. V was pared by 6 bases and J by 5 bases, with 21 bases between. This CDR3 region has 16 residues. As DNA, the CDR3 is TGCGCCAGCAACCTAGGAGAGGCAAAGATCAACAATGAGCAGTTCTTC. Amino acid sequence: CASNLGEAKINNEQFF.

The V and J genes are TRBV7-2 and TRBJ1-2; maybe TRBD1 (6 bases). This CDR3 spans 13 amino acids. CDR1 is SGHTA and CDR2 is FQGNSA in the germline V gene. V dropped 9 bases and J dropped 1 base, with 12 bases sitting between them. The CDR3 spells CARGGGGNYGYTF. The CDR3 nucleotides are TGTGCCAGGGGAGGGGGTGGTAACTATGGCTACACCTTC.

This clonotype appeared many times. This chain uses TRBV12-3 or TRBV12-4 with TRBJ1-3; D call uncertain. The CDR3 extends over 14 amino acids. V was cut by 2 bases and J by 4 bases, with 9 bases left in between. The CDR3 DNA reads TGTGCCAGCAGTTTATCCCGTAGCGGAAACACCATATATTTT. This encodes CASSLSRSGNTIYF.

The chain carries TRBV7-9 and TRBJ2-1, with 8 bases lining up with TRBD1. Germline loops: CDR1 SEHNR, CDR2 FQNEAQ (reference sequence). This CDR3 spans 16 amino acids. The junction had 10 bases not matched to a gene; V was cut back by 3 bases and J by 6 bases. The CDR3 reads CASSFPGGASGNEQFF. In DNA form, the CDR3 reads TGTGCCAGCAGCTTTCCAGGGGGCGCTTCGGGCAATGAGCAGTTCTTC.

This clonotype has only a few counts. The V gene is TRBV14, the J gene TRBJ2-2; D unresolved. Trimming stripped 2 bases from V and 4 bases from J, with 8 bases between. The germline V gene encodes CDR1 SGHDN and CDR2 FVKESK. The CDR3 runs 14 residues. CDR3 in amino acids: CASSQMEGTGELFF. For the CDR3, the DNA is TGTGCCAGCAGCCAAATGGAAGGCACCGGGGAGCTGTTTTTT. Filled out from reference TRBV14 and TRBJ2-2, the complete variable domain reads EAGVTQFPSHSVIEKGQTVTLRCDPISGHDNLYWYRRVMGKEIKFLLHFVKESKQDESGMPNNRFLAERTGGTYSTLKVQPAELEDSGVYFCASSQMEGTGELFFGEGSRLTVL.

V usage is TRBV19 and J usage is TRBJ2-7; perhaps D is TRBD1 or TRBD2 (5 bases each). The CDR3 is made up of 16 amino acids. The germline V and J ends were trimmed by 7 bases and 0 bases, with 19 bases remaining between them. Germline V gene sequence: CDR1 LNHDA, CDR2 SQIVND (reference sequence). The CDR3 protein is CASIPWGMTISYEQYV. The CDR3 DNA follows: TGTGCCAGTATCCCTTGGGGGATGACGATCTCCTACGAGCAGTACGTC.

This clonotype was seen at least ten times. This chain connects TRBV4-2 to TRBJ1-5; 8 bases are shared with TRBD1. V shed 1 base, J shed 3 bases, and the junction held 14 bases outside the gene matches. This CDR3 region has 19 residues. Germline lookup yields CDR1 LGHNA and CDR2 YNFKEQ. The CDR3 here is CASSQVSGQQGVNNQPQHF. As DNA, the CDR3 is TGTGCCAGCAGCCAAGTATCAGGTCAACAGGGGGTTAACAATCAGCCCCAGCATTTT.

V and J are TRBV5-6 and TRBJ2-7, with D possibly matching TRBD1 (6 bases). The CDR3 is made up of 12 amino acids. Germline CDR1 reads SGHDT; CDR2 reads YYEEEE. V was trimmed by 4 bases and J by 4 bases, leaving 9 bases between them. The CDR3 reads CASSTQGYEQYV. In DNA form, the CDR3 reads TGTGCCAGCAGCACCCAGGGGTACGAGCAGTACGTC.

This clonotype was picked up many times. The chain links TRBV27 to TRBJ1-1; D gene ambiguous. Germline lookup yields CDR1 MNHEY and CDR2 SMNVEV (reference sequence). The germline V and J ends were trimmed by 5 bases and 7 bases, with 14 bases remaining between them. This CDR3 region has 13 residues. CDR3 in DNA: TGTGCCAGCAGTGAAATAGGTTCCAATGAAGCTTTCTTT. It is translated as CASSEIGSNEAFF.

The chain links TRBV19 to TRBJ2-1; 8 nucleotides align to TRBD2. The trim removed 7 bases at V and 7 bases at J, leaving 9 bases unmatched. CDR1 LNHDA and CDR2 SQIVND come from the germline V gene (reference sequence). The CDR3 extends over 14 amino acids. The CDR3 DNA is TGTGCCAGTACCCGAGCGGGAGCTGGGAATGAGCAGTTCTTC. Its translation is CASTRAGAGNEQFF.

This clonotype showed up many times. The chain uses TRBV13 and TRBJ2-1; TRBD2 might be the D (5 bases). Germline assignment: CDR1 PRHDT and CDR2 FYEKMQ (reference sequence). The CDR3 is 13 residues long. V gave up 5 bases and J gave up 7 bases, with 12 bases separating them. CDR3 sequence reads: CASSTGLNNEQFF. In DNA, the CDR3 is TGTGCCAGCAGCACCGGACTGAATAATGAGCAGTTCTTC.

This clonotype has a handful of counts. The CDR3 is CASSYTPGQGAWLNNEQFF. In DNA form, the CDR3 reads TGTGCCAGCAGTTACACCCCGGGACAGGGGGCTTGGTTGAACAATGAGCAGTTCTTC. The chain recombines TRBV6-2 or TRBV6-3 with TRBJ2-1; TRBD1 agrees at 12 bases. Trimming cost V 2 bases and J 5 bases; bases outside gene matches: 13. This CDR3 is built from 19 residues. Germline assignment: CDR1 MNHEY and CDR2 SVGEGT.

Ten or more counts support this clonotype. V is TRBV12-3 or TRBV12-4 and J is TRBJ2-7, with 9 bases lining up with TRBD1. This CDR3 is 14 amino acids long. The ends lost 6 bases at V and 5 bases at J; junction bases unmatched: 8. The CDR3 region has the DNA TGTGCCAGCAGCCCGAGGGACAGGGTAGACGAGCAGTACTTC. This gives the protein CASSPRDRVDEQYF.

This clonotype has a handful of counts. The rearrangement uses TRBV3-1 and TRBJ2-7; 9 bases agree with TRBD1. The CDR3 runs 14 residues. CDR1 and CDR2 (germline): LGHDT, YNNKEL (reference sequence). The V and J ends lost 3 bases and 3 bases, in that order; junction bases with no gene match: 3. CDR3 DNA: TGTGCCAGCAGCCATGGACAGGGGTTCTACGAGCAGTACGTC. Protein sequence: CASSHGQGFYEQYV.

This clonotype was observed a handful of times. The rearrangement joins TRBV20-1 to TRBJ1-6; tentative D call: TRBD1 (6 bases). Germline CDR1 DFQATT, CDR2 SNEGSKA (reference sequence). This CDR3 contains 15 residues. Trimming took 6 bases from V and 10 from J, leaving 22 bases between them. The CDR3 protein is CSARPSQGEVSPLHF. In DNA, the CDR3 is TGCAGTGCGAGACCCTCACAGGGAGAGGTGTCACCCCTCCACTTT.

The CDR3 protein is CASSLVGGGPSYNEQFF. The CDR3 nucleotides read TGTGCCAGCAGCTTAGTAGGTGGCGGGCCAAGCTACAATGAGCAGTTCTTC. This sequence joins TRBV7-9 and TRBJ2-1, with D perhaps TRBD2 (5 bases). The CDR3 has 17 amino acids. Germline CDR1 reads SEHNR; CDR2 reads FQNEAQ (reference sequence). V gave up 1 base and J gave up 3 bases, with 16 bases separating them. Full variable domain (rest looked up from reference TRBV7-9 and TRBJ2-1): DTGVSQNPRHKITKRGQNVTFRCDPISEHNRLYWYRQTLGQGPEFLTYFQNEAQLEKSRLLSDRFSAERPKGSFSTLEIQRTEQGDSAMYLCASSLVGGGPSYNEQFFGPGTRLTVL.

This clonotype was observed at least ten times. V gene TRBV5-1 combines with J gene TRBJ2-2, with a possible D match to TRBD1 (5 bases). Germline V gene lookup returns CDR1 SGHRS and CDR2 YFSETQ. This CDR3 comprises 15 residues. V lost 1 base and J lost 0, with 7 bases in between. The CDR3 coding sequence is TGCGCCAGCAGCTTGACAGGACCGAACACCGGGGAGCTGTTTTTT. Encoded protein: CASSLTGPNTGELFF.